The subject of this entry is one T cell receptor (beta chain). Per the authors' pipeline: Nucleated cell counts were estimated from reference gene primer amplification. Method: immunoSEQ multiplex PCR; TCRdb's copy keeps in-frame clones and lacks some. V, J and clone size are those of that table, while D and trimming were read from the DNA. The repertoire holds about 98,000 clones, with more than 70% as singletons. The sample comes from a study of blood T cell repertoires in COVID-19. Study-level background: COVID-19 samples, acute and convalescent, were from the United States, Italy and Spain. PBMCs, B-cell-depleted T cells, or T cells were the source of the cDNA or gDNA that made up the material.

This sequence was found in a man aged 70-80 years with acute or convalescent COVID-19. Material for sequencing was peripheral blood.

The chain's CDR3 is CASSYSAGLSTGELFF. The DNA of the CDR3 is TGTGCCAGCAGTTACAGCGCGGGGCTATCCACCGGGGAGCTGTTTTTT. The J gene is TRBJ2-2, the V gene TRBV6-2 or TRBV6-3, with a weak D call TRBD2 (6 bases). Germline V CDR1 and CDR2: MNHEY, SVGEGT. V shed 2 bases and J shed 4 bases, with 14 bases lying between them. The CDR3 length is 16 residues.